This T cell receptor (beta chain) came from a study of neurological immune-mediated disorders. 5'RACE generated cDNA with 10-nucleotide random UMIs. From the 5' RACE reads, TCRdb called clonotypes with MiXCR, one entry per CDR3 protein. This sample has 55,000 to 75,000 distinct CDR3 sequences; under 2.5% occur once, and the top ten carry approximately 3%. The sample holds many counts of this clonotype. It may be a read error: a sequence one base away is much more abundant. Specimen: PBMCs. The clonotype comes from a man aged 50 or older with multiple sclerosis.

Here the CDR3 DNA reads TGTGCCAGCAGCCCGAGTTTGGGACGTGGGGCCAAAGTCCTGACTTTC. Translation gives CASSPSLGRGAKVLTF. J is TRBJ2-6 and V is TRBV4-2; D tentatively reads TRBD1 or TRBD2 (5 bases each). The CDR3 length is 16 residues. The V gene's germline CDR1 is LGHNA and CDR2 YNFKEQ.